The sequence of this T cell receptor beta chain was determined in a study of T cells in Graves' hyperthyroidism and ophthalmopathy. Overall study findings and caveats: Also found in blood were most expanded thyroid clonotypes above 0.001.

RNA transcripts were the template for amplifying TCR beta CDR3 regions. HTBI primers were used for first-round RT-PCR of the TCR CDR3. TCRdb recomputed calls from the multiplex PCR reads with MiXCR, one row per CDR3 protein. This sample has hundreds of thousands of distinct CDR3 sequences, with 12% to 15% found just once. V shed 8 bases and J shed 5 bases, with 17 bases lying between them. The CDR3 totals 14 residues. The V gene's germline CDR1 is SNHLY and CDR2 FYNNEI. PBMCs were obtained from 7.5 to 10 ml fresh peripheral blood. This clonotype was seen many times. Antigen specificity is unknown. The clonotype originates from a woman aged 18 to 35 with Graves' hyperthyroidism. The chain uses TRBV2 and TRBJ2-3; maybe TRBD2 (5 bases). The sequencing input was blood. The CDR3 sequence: CASPQEAIGDTQYF. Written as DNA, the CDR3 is TGTGCCAGCCCCCAGGAGGCAATCGGAGATACGCAGTATTTT.